One and the same sample provided the 27 T cell receptor beta chains below, sequenced in a study of blood T cell repertoires in COVID-19. Method: immunoSEQ multiplex PCR; TCRdb's copy keeps in-frame clones and lacks some. The sample yields some 250,000 clones, roughly 86% seen once. The specimen sequenced was peripheral blood. Source of these receptors: a woman aged 60-70 years with COVID-19, enrolled during active disease.

This clone was detected ten times or more. This chain uses TRBV4-2 with TRBJ1-5, with 9 nucleotides matching TRBD1. V shed 4 bases, J shed 7 bases, and the junction held 8 bases outside the gene matches. Germline V gives CDR1 LGHNA, CDR2 YNFKEQ. This CDR3 is 15 amino acids long. The CDR3 sequence is CASSLTDRGDQPQHF. The CDR3 DNA reads as TGTGCCAGCAGCCTAACCGACAGGGGGGACCAGCCCCAGCATTTT.

This chain uses TRBV27 with TRBJ2-7, with TRBD1 matching over 9 bases. This CDR3 comprises 16 residues. The V segment lost 0 bases and the J segment 4 bases; nucleotides outside the gene matches: 7. Germline CDR1 MNHEY, CDR2 SMNVEV (reference sequence). CDR3 in amino acids: CASSLSRGQGEYEQYF. The CDR3 region has the DNA TGTGCCAGCAGTTTATCGAGGGGACAGGGAGAGTACGAGCAGTACTTC.

The sample holds one count of this clone. Other DNA variants within this sample encode the same CDR3. This chain uses TRBV11-3 with TRBJ2-1; 9 bases are shared with TRBD1. CDR1 and CDR2 (germline): SGHNT, YENEEA. V gave up 5 bases and J gave up 1 base; unmatched junction bases: 3. CDR3 length: 15 residues. CDR3 protein: CASSPGTGSYNEQFF. The CDR3 DNA follows: TGTGCCAGCAGCCCGGGGACAGGGTCCTACAATGAGCAGTTCTTC.

The rearrangement links TRBV5-6 to TRBJ2-1, with 11 bases fitting TRBD2. Per germline, CDR1 SGHDT and CDR2 YYEEEE. J lost 10 bases, V lost 3 bases, and 12 bases had no gene match. This CDR3 has 16 amino acids. The CDR3 coding sequence is TGTGCCAGCAGCTCCTTGCAACTAGCGGGAGCCTCCGAGCAGTTCTTC. Protein product: CASSSLQLAGASEQFF.

The chain links TRBV19 to TRBJ2-3; 11 bases align to TRBD2. V lost 5 bases and J lost 1; bases outside the gene matches: 14. Germline V gene sequence: CDR1 LNHDA, CDR2 SQIVND (reference sequence). CDR3 length: 19 residues. The CDR3: CASSSGTSGSPFGTDTQYF. The DNA of the CDR3 is TGTGCCAGTAGTTCAGGGACTAGCGGCAGCCCCTTTGGCACAGATACGCAGTATTTT.

This CDR3 is CASRPSARGLMNTEAFF. The DNA for the CDR3 is TGTGCCAGCAGGCCCTCGGCGAGGGGACTGATGAACACTGAAGCTTTCTTT. The genes are TRBV28 and TRBJ1-1, with a weak D call TRBD1 (5 bases). Deletions cut 6 bases from V and 0 bases from J, with 20 bases between. The germline V gene encodes CDR1 MDHEN and CDR2 SYDVKM. This CDR3 region has 17 residues. The full variable domain, in which reference TRBV28 and TRBJ1-1 provide the parts outside the CDR3, is DVKVTQSSRYLVKRTGEKVFLECVQDMDHENMFWYRQDPGLGLRLIYFSYDVKMKEKGDIPEGYSVSREKKERFSLILESASTNQTSMYLCASRPSARGLMNTEAFFGQGTRLTVV.

V is TRBV11-2 and J is TRBJ2-1; perhaps TRBD1 as D (6 bases). CDR1 is SGHAT, CDR2 FQNNGV, per germline. The CDR3 is made up of 12 amino acids. The V end was cut by 6 bases, the J end by 10 bases, with 13 bases between. The CDR3 reads CASRRTGLEQFF. The CDR3 bases are TGTGCCAGCAGGAGAACAGGGCTGGAGCAGTTCTTC.

The V gene is TRBV18, the J gene TRBJ2-1; 11 bases are shared with TRBD2. The trim removed 5 bases at V and 6 bases at J, leaving 9 bases unmatched. There are 16 residues in the CDR3. CDR1 and CDR2 from the germline V gene are KGHSH and LQKENI. CDR3 sequence reads: CASSSLAGGDLNEQFF. As DNA, the CDR3 is TGTGCCAGCTCATCGTTAGCGGGAGGGGACCTCAATGAGCAGTTCTTC. The full variable domain, completed using reference TRBV18 and TRBJ2-1, is NAGVMQNPRHLVRRRGQEARLRCSPMKGHSHVYWYRQLPEEGLKFMVYLQKENIIDESGMPKERFSAEFPKEGPSILRIQQVVRGDSAAYFCASSSLAGGDLNEQFFGPGTRLTVL.

The chain uses TRBV7-9 and TRBJ2-7; no firm D call. Germline lookup yields CDR1 SEHNR and CDR2 FQNEAQ (reference sequence). V was pared by 5 bases and J by 6 bases, with 17 bases between. This CDR3 is built from 14 residues. The CDR3 loop is CASSPSAPVTEQYF. The CDR3 region has the DNA TGTGCCAGCAGCCCCTCCGCCCCGGTTACCGAGCAGTACTTC.

This sequence joins TRBV2 and TRBJ1-6; D call uncertain. V lost 3 bases and J 10 bases, leaving 16 bases between the germline ends. The germline V gene encodes CDR1 SNHLY and CDR2 FYNNEI. The length of the CDR3 is 15 residues. CDR3 sequence (DNA): TGTGCCAGCAGTGATCGGAGACCATCGTTGTCACCCCTCCACTTT. This encodes CASSDRRPSLSPLHF.

The rearrangement links TRBV4-1 to TRBJ1-1, with no clear D. V dropped 2 bases and J dropped 3 bases, with 19 bases sitting between them. CDR3 length: 17 amino acids. The germline gives CDR1 MGHRA, CDR2 YSYEKL. Written as DNA, the CDR3 is TGCGCCAGCAGCCAAAGTTCCATAGAGAGGGCGGACACTGAAGCTTTCTTT. It is translated as CASSQSSIERADTEAFF.

The V call is TRBV19, the J call TRBJ2-1, with 7 positions matching TRBD2. V was pared by 1 base and J by 5 bases, with 8 bases of the junction left unmatched. The germline gives CDR1 LNHDA, CDR2 SQIVND (reference sequence). This CDR3 spans 16 amino acids. The CDR3 DNA sequence: TGTGCCAGTAGTATAGTGGGCACGGGAGGCCACAATGAGCAGTTCTTC. Protein sequence: CASSIVGTGGHNEQFF.

This chain joins TRBV18 and TRBJ2-1, with 7 bases aligning to TRBD2. Trimming removed 2 bases from V and 0 bases from J; junction bases left unmatched: 13. CDR3 length: 19 amino acids. Germline lookup yields CDR1 KGHSH and CDR2 LQKENI. The DNA for the CDR3 is TGTGCCAGCTCACCAGGGGAGGGGCGGGAGAGTGGCTCCTACAATGAGCAGTTCTTC. Its protein product is CASSPGEGRESGSYNEQFF.

The chain recombines TRBV5-4 with TRBJ2-1; 7 nucleotides agree with TRBD2. Trimming took 6 bases from V and 0 from J; bases not matched to a gene: 9. CDR1 and CDR2 from the germline V gene are SGHNT and YYREEE (reference sequence). This CDR3 has 16 residues. The CDR3 nucleotides read TGTGCCAGCACCCCGGGGGACTATAGCTCCTACAATGAGCAGTTCTTC. Protein product: CASTPGDYSSYNEQFF.

This clone showed up just once. The chain is built from TRBV28 and TRBJ1-3; TRBD1 agrees at 7 bases. Germline V CDR1 and CDR2: MDHEN, SYDVKM. V dropped 2 bases and J dropped 3; count of bases not matched to a gene: 4. CDR3 length equals 15 residues. The CDR3 coding sequence is TGTGCCAGCAGTTTACAGGGGGATCGTGGAAACACCATATATTTT. It encodes CASSLQGDRGNTIYF.

This clone appeared a single time. The J gene is TRBJ2-7, the V gene TRBV19, with TRBD1 matching over 7 bases. V lost 2 bases and J lost 3; bases outside the gene matches: 4. The CDR3 loop spans 14 amino acids. The germline CDR1 and CDR2 sequences are LNHDA and SQIVND (reference sequence). CDR3 sequence (DNA): TGTGCCAGTAGTATAAGACAGGGTGGCTACGAGCAGTACTTC. Protein sequence: CASSIRQGGYEQYF. The whole variable domain, filled in from reference TRBV19 and TRBJ2-7, reads DGGITQSPKYLFRKEGQNVTLSCEQNLNHDAMYWYRQDPGQGLRLIYYSQIVNDFQKGDIAEGYSVSREKKESFPLTVTSAQKNPTAFYLCASSIRQGGYEQYFGPGTRLTVT.

V is TRBV5-1 and J is TRBJ1-2, with D perhaps TRBD1 (6 bases). This CDR3 has 13 residues. V shed 3 bases and J shed 5 bases, with 11 bases lying between them. Looked up from germline, CDR1 is SGHRS and CDR2 is YFSETQ. The CDR3 here is CASSSQGWYGYTF. The DNA of the CDR3 is TGCGCCAGCAGCTCCCAGGGGTGGTATGGCTACACCTTC.

The chain combines TRBV27 with TRBJ1-5; D is perhaps TRBD1 (6 bases). The V end was cut by 6 bases, the J end by 4 bases, with 28 bases between. The CDR3 runs 19 residues. Looked up from germline, CDR1 is MNHEY and CDR2 is SMNVEV (reference sequence). Here the CDR3 reads CASRPSFGGQLLWNQPQHF. The CDR3 nucleotides read TGTGCCAGCAGACCCAGTTTCGGCGGACAGCTACTTTGGAATCAGCCCCAGCATTTT.

The rearrangement joins TRBV30 to TRBJ1-1; 9 nucleotides agree with TRBD1. The CDR3 sequence is 16 residues long. V was clipped by 4 bases and J by 1 base; unmatched bases: 10. CDR1 is GTSNPN, CDR2 SVGIG, per germline (reference sequence). The CDR3 protein is CAWKRGTGGRNTEAFF. CDR3 nucleotide sequence: TGTGCCTGGAAGCGGGGTACAGGGGGCCGGAACACTGAAGCTTTCTTT.

The chain is built from TRBV4-1 and TRBJ2-3; TRBD2 matches at 10 bases. The germline V gene has CDR1 MGHRA and CDR2 YSYEKL. With V trimmed by 4 bases and J by 5 bases, 9 bases remained unmatched. CDR3 length: 16 residues. The CDR3 loop is CASSRGWLAGVDTQYF. DNA for the CDR3: TGCGCCAGCAGCCGTGGTTGGCTAGCGGGAGTAGATACGCAGTATTTT.

The chain is built from TRBV7-3 and TRBJ2-2, with TRBD2 matching over 8 bases. J was trimmed by 5 bases and V by 2 bases; bases with no gene match: 4. The CDR3 is 15 residues long. Germline values: CDR1 SGHTA, CDR2 FQGTGA. In DNA, the CDR3 is TGTGCCAGCAGCTTAGTAGCGGGACTGACCGGGGAGCTGTTTTTT. It is translated as CASSLVAGLTGELFF.

The V and J genes are TRBV28 and TRBJ1-5; tentative D call: TRBD1 (6 bases). Germline CDR1 MDHEN, CDR2 SYDVKM. V lost 6 bases to trimming and J lost 1 base, with 10 bases between them. The CDR3 covers 14 residues. The CDR3: CASRPGQSNQPQHF. In DNA, the CDR3 is TGTGCCAGCAGACCGGGACAAAGCAATCAGCCCCAGCATTTT.

The chain has TRBV6-4 and TRBJ2-1; 7 bases map to TRBD1. CDR1 is MRHNA, CDR2 SNTAGT, per germline. Trimming took 6 bases from V and 7 from J; bases not matched to a gene: 9. The CDR3 spans 14 residues. The CDR3 nucleotides read TGTGCCAGCAGCCTACAGGGGCGTCGGAATGAGCAGTTCTTC. Amino acids: CASSLQGRRNEQFF.

This chain links TRBV6-5 with TRBJ1-6, with D perhaps matching TRBD1 (5 bases). CDR3 length equals 13 residues. V lost 5 bases, J lost 10 bases, and 12 bases lay in between. Germline V lookup: CDR1 MNHEY, CDR2 SVGAGI. CDR3 nucleotides: TGTGCCAGCAGTCGGGCCGGGGGGTCACCCCTCCACTTT. Its protein product is CASSRAGGSPLHF.

The chain carries TRBV18 and TRBJ1-5; 8 bases fit TRBD1. Trimming cost V 6 bases and J 6 bases; bases outside gene matches: 10. The CDR3 is 15 amino acids. CDR1 KGHSH and CDR2 LQKENI come from the germline V gene. In DNA, the CDR3 is TGTGCCAGCTCCCTGACAGGGGAAGCGGGTCAGCCCCAGCATTTT. Protein sequence: CASSLTGEAGQPQHF.

For this clone: Other DNA sequences in the same sample also yield this CDR3. The CDR3 nucleotides read TGTGCCAGCAGCGTAGGGGCAGGGGGAACCTACGAGCAGTACTTC. It is translated as CASSVGAGGTYEQYF. V is TRBV9 and J is TRBJ2-7, with 7 positions matching TRBD1. Trimming cost V 0 bases and J 2 bases; bases outside gene matches: 5. Germline-derived CDR1 and CDR2 are SGDLS and YYNGEE. The CDR3 has 15 amino acids. Drawing the rest from reference TRBV9 and TRBJ2-7, the complete variable domain is DSGVTQTPKHLITATGQRVTLRCSPRSGDLSVYWYQQSLDQGLQFLIQYYNGEERAKGNILERFSAQQFPDLHSELNLSSLELGDSALYFCASSVGAGGTYEQYFGPGTRLTVT.

J is TRBJ2-3 and V is TRBV5-1; possible D gene TRBD1, 5 bases. The CDR3 has 13 residues. Germline lookup yields CDR1 SGHRS and CDR2 YFSETQ. Trimming removed 4 bases from V and 5 bases from J, with 11 bases in between. CDR3 amino acids: CASSQLRVDTQYF. The CDR3 DNA is TGCGCCAGCAGCCAACTCAGGGTAGATACGCAGTATTTT.